A single sample gave rise to the 14 T cell receptor beta chains below, sequenced in a study of early stage breast cancer tumors. Data came from immunoSEQ multiplex PCR; TCRdb stores just in-frame clones and leaves some out. The data hold 9,000 to 10,000 clones, with almost 65% observed a single time. Material: breast tumor tissue. These TCRs come from a person between 60 and 70 years old with breast cancer.

There are a few counts of this clone. This chain links TRBV4-1 with TRBJ2-7; 8 positions agree with TRBD2. CDR3 length equals 16 residues. V was pared by 0 bases and J by 0 bases, with 4 bases of the junction left unmatched. The germline gives CDR1 MGHRA, CDR2 YSYEKL. In DNA, the CDR3 is TGCGCCAGCAGCCAAGAATTGACTAGCGACTCCTACGAGCAGTACTTC. Encoded protein: CASSQELTSDSYEQYF.

The V call is TRBV2, the J call TRBJ2-3; 11 nucleotides line up with TRBD1. CDR3 length: 16 residues. After removal of 5 bases from V and 3 bases from J, the junction contained 7 bases not matched to a gene. CDR1 is SNHLY and CDR2 is FYNNEI in the germline V gene. The CDR3 reads CASSRLGQGATDTQYF. CDR3 DNA sequence: TGTGCCAGCAGTCGCCTTGGACAGGGGGCAACAGATACGCAGTATTTT.

V gene TRBV5-1 combines with J gene TRBJ2-7, with 11 bases that match TRBD1. The trim removed 4 bases at V and 5 bases at J, leaving 11 bases unmatched. Germline V gene data show CDR1 as SGHRS and CDR2 as YFSETQ. This CDR3 has 16 residues. The CDR3 loop reads CASSPGQGGLSDEQYF. The CDR3 region has the DNA TGCGCCAGCAGCCCGGGACAGGGGGGGTTATCGGACGAGCAGTACTTC.

V usage is TRBV27 and J usage is TRBJ2-7; D gene ambiguous. Per the germline V gene, CDR1 is MNHEY and CDR2 is SMNVEV (reference sequence). Trimming took 0 bases from V and 2 from J, leaving 14 bases between them. CDR3 length: 16 amino acids. CDR3 DNA sequence: TGTGCCAGCAGTTTATCAAGCCGTAGTCGGGCCTACGAGCAGTACTTC. It yields the protein CASSLSSRSRAYEQYF.

The rearrangement joins TRBV6-4 to TRBJ2-3; 8 nucleotides align to TRBD2. The CDR3 has 15 amino acids. Per germline, CDR1 MRHNA and CDR2 SNTAGT. Unmatched junction bases numbered 8, after V lost 6 bases and J lost 3 bases. CDR3 residues: CASSRTGGATDTQYF. The CDR3 DNA follows: TGTGCCAGCAGCCGAACCGGGGGGGCGACAGATACGCAGTATTTT.

This clone was detected a few times. The J gene is TRBJ2-3, the V gene TRBV9, with D perhaps TRBD2 (6 bases). Trimming pared 4 bases from V and 2 bases from J, leaving 11 bases between. The CDR3 runs 14 residues. Germline assignment: CDR1 SGDLS and CDR2 YYNGEE. This CDR3 reads CASSPGLNTDTQYF. CDR3 bases: TGTGCCAGCAGCCCGGGACTTAACACAGATACGCAGTATTTT.

The J gene is TRBJ1-1, the V gene TRBV7-9; a weak D match, TRBD1 (6 bases). Germline V gene lookup returns CDR1 SEHNR and CDR2 FQNEAQ (reference sequence). CDR3 size: 14 residues. Trimming shortened V by 7 bases and J by 0 bases, and 12 bases separated the two germline ends. This chain's CDR3 is CASTSRTVNTEAFF. CDR3 in DNA: TGTGCCAGCACCTCCCGGACAGTGAACACTGAAGCTTTCTTT.

The chain carries TRBV6-5 and TRBJ1-3; D is possibly TRBD1 (5 bases). Trimming shortened V by 5 bases and J by 0 bases, and 11 bases separated the two germline ends. The CDR3 loop spans 15 amino acids. Germline lookup yields CDR1 MNHEY and CDR2 SVGAGI. CDR3 sequence: CASSAQGFSGNTIYF. CDR3 DNA: TGTGCCAGCAGTGCCCAGGGTTTCTCTGGAAACACCATATATTTT.

The CDR3 sequence is CASSGLAGAVDTQYF. DNA of the CDR3: TGTGCCAGCAGTGGTCTAGCGGGTGCTGTAGATACGCAGTATTTT. J is TRBJ2-3 and V is TRBV6-1, with 8 bases lining up with TRBD2. The ends lost 4 bases at V and 5 bases at J; junction bases unmatched: 8. The CDR3 sequence is 15 residues long. Per the germline V gene, CDR1 is MNHNS and CDR2 is SASEGT.

This clone was observed once. The gene calls are TRBV7-9 and TRBJ1-2, with unresolved D. This CDR3 contains 16 residues. V was clipped by 1 base and J by 8 bases, with 20 bases between them. Germline values: CDR1 SEHNR, CDR2 FQNEAQ (reference sequence). CDR3 sequence (DNA): TGTGCCAGCAGCTTAGGTTTTTTCCGGCAGGAACAAGGCTACACCTTC. Protein sequence: CASSLGFFRQEQGYTF. The variable domain in full, with the rest retrieved from reference TRBV7-9 and TRBJ1-2, is DTGVSQNPRHKITKRGQNVTFRCDPISEHNRLYWYRQTLGQGPEFLTYFQNEAQLEKSRLLSDRFSAERPKGSFSTLEIQRTEQGDSAMYLCASSLGFFRQEQGYTFGSGTRLTVV.

On this clone itself: At the DNA level, this CDR3 is encoded by other sequences in the same sample as well. This chain connects TRBV7-2 to TRBJ1-5; D remains ambiguous. Trimming removed 2 bases at V and 4 bases at J, with 6 bases between. CDR3 size: 13 residues. Germline CDR1 reads SGHTA; CDR2 reads FQGNSA. In DNA, the CDR3 is TGTGCCAGCAGCTTACGGGGAAATCAGCCCCAGCATTTT. Its protein is CASSLRGNQPQHF.

This rearrangement joins TRBV11-2 to TRBJ2-6; TRBD2 is a possible D gene (6 bases). The germline V gene has CDR1 SGHAT and CDR2 FQNNGV. The CDR3 has 17 residues. With 5 bases removed from V and 4 bases from J, the gap between germline ends came to 18 bases. CDR3 region: CASSPREAGPGANVLTF. The CDR3 bases are TGTGCCAGCAGCCCCAGGGAGGCAGGGCCCGGGGCCAACGTCCTGACTTTC.

This clone was found once. This chain links TRBV6-5 with TRBJ1-6, with 8 nucleotides matching TRBD1. This CDR3 spans 13 amino acids. Per germline, CDR1 MNHEY and CDR2 SVGAGI. J gave up 10 bases and V 10 bases, and 9 bases lay outside the gene matches. CDR3: CATNAGGSSPLHF. The CDR3 nucleotides are TGTGCCACCAACGCAGGGGGCAGCTCACCCCTCCACTTT.

The V gene is TRBV2, the J gene TRBJ1-4, with D possibly TRBD1 on 5 matching bases. The CDR3 length is 16 residues. CDR1 and CDR2 from the germline V gene are SNHLY and FYNNEI. V gave up 2 bases and J gave up 9 bases, with 19 bases separating them. This CDR3 reads CASSESSRGSRKKLFF. DNA for the CDR3: TGTGCCAGCAGTGAATCTTCTAGGGGCAGTAGGAAAAAACTGTTTTTT.